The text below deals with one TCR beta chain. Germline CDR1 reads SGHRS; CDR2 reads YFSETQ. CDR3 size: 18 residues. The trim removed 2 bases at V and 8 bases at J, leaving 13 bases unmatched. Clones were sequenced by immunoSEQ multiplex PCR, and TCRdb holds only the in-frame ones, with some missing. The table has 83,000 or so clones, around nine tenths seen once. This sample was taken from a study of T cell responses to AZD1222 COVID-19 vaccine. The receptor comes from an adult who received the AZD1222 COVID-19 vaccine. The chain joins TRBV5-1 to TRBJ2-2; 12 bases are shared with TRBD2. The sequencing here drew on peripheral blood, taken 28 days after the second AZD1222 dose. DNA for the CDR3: TGCGCCAGCAGCTTAGTCCCGGGACTAGCGGGTGATGCGGGGGAGCTGTTTTTT. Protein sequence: CASSLVPGLAGDAGELFF. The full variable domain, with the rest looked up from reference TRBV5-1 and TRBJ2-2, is KAGVTQTPRYLIKTRGQQVTLSCSPISGHRSVSWYQQTPGQGLQFLFEYFSETQRNKGNFPGRFSGRQFSNSRSEMNVSTLELGDSALYLCASSLVPGLAGDAGELFFGEGSRLTVL.